This TCR beta chain was found in a study of CD8+ T cells in alopecia areata. Study observations and caveats: Scalp sequencing also captures normal skin's resident alphabeta T cells.

cDNA reverse transcribed from extracted RNA served as the sequencing template. Sequenced by immunoSEQ multiplex PCR; TCRdb stores in-frame clones only, minus some. The profile shows 200,000 to 250,000 clones, about 53% of them singletons. This clone was picked up a small number of times. Its antigen is as yet unknown. Deletions cut 3 bases from V and 1 base from J, with 15 bases between. Germline V lookup: CDR1 MNHEY, CDR2 SMNVEV (reference sequence). This CDR3 is built from 16 residues. Sequenced here: CD4+ T cells sorted from blood, sampled at week 0. The chain uses TRBV27 and TRBJ2-5; perhaps TRBD1 as D (6 bases). This receptor was identified in a human donor with alopecia areata. CDR3 loop: CASSLGPGQGQETQYF. For the CDR3, the DNA is TGTGCCAGCAGTTTGGGGCCGGGACAAGGCCAAGAGACCCAGTACTTC.